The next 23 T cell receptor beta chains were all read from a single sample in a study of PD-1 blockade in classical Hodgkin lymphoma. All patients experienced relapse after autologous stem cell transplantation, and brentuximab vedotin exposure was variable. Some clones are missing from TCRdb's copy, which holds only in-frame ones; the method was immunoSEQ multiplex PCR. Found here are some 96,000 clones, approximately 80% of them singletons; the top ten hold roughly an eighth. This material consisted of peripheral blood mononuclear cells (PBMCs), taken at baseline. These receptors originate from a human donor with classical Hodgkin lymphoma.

The CDR3: CASSKAWLKVRFF. DNA for the CDR3: TGTGCCAGCAGCAAAGCGTGGTTAAAGGTACGGTTCTTC. The chain employs TRBV21-1 and TRBJ2-1. TRBV21-1 is deemed a pseudogene. The CDR3 is made up of 13 amino acids.

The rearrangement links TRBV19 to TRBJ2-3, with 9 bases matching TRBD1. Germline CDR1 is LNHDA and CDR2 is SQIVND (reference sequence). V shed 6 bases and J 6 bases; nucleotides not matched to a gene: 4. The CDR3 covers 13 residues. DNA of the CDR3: TGTGCCAGTAGGCGGGACAGGGTGGATACGCAGTATTTT. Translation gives CASRRDRVDTQYF.

CDR3 coding DNA: TGTGCCATCAGCCAAGCCGGCAATGAGCAGTTCTTC. This sequence encodes CAISQAGNEQFF. The chain couples TRBV10-3 to TRBJ2-1; D is undetermined. CDR1 and CDR2 from the germline V gene are ENHRY and SYGVKD. V was clipped by 6 bases and J by 6 bases, with 9 bases between them. The CDR3 is 12 residues long.

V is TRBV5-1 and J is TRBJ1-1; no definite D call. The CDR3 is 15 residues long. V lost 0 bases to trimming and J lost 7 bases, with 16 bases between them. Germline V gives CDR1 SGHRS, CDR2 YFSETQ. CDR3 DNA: TGCGCCAGCAGCTTGGCCGGACGGCGCGAAGGTGAAGCTTTCTTT. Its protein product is CASSLAGRREGEAFF.

CDR3 bases: TGTGCCAGCAGTAAGCTCAGGAGCTCCTACAATGAGCAGTTCTTC. Its translation is CASSKLRSSYNEQFF. This chain links TRBV7-3 with TRBJ2-1; D is uncertain. The V and J ends lost 6 bases and 0 bases respectively, with 12 bases between them. Germline values: CDR1 SGHTA, CDR2 FQGTGA. This CDR3 is 15 amino acids long.

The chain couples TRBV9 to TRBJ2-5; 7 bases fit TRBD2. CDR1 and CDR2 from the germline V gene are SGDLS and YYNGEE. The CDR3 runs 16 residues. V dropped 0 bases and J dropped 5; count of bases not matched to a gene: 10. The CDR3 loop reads CASSVGWQGGFETQYF. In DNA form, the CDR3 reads TGTGCCAGCAGCGTAGGGTGGCAGGGAGGGTTTGAGACCCAGTACTTC.

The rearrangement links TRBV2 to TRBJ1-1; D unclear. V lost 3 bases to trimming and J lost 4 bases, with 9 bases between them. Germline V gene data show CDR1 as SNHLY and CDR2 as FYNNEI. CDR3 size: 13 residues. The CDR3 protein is CASSDEAGTEAFF. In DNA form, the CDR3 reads TGTGCCAGCAGTGACGAGGCGGGCACTGAAGCTTTCTTT. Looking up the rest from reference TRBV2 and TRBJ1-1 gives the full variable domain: EPEVTQTPSHQVTQMGQEVILRCVPISNHLYFYWYRQILGQKVEFLVSFYNNEISEKSEIFDDQFSVERPDGSNFTLKIRSTKLEDSAMYFCASSDEAGTEAFFGQGTRLTVV.

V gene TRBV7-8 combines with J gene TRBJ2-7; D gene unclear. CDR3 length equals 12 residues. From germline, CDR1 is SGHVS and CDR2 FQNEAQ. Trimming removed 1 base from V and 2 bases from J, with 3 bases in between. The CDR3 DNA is TGTGCCAGCAGCTTAGGAACCTACGAGCAGTACTTC. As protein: CASSLGTYEQYF.

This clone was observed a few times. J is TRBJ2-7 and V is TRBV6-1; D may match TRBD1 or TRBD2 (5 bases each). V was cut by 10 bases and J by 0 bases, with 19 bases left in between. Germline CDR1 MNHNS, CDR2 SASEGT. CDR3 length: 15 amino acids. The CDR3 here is CATRDVGLSSYEQYF. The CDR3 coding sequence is TGTGCCACTAGGGACGTGGGCCTTAGCTCCTACGAGCAGTACTTC.

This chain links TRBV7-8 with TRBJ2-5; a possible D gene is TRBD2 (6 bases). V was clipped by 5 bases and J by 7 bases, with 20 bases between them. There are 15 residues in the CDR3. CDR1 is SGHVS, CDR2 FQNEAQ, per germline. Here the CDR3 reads CASSPEVASAGTQYF. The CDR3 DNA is TGTGCCAGCAGCCCTGAGGTGGCTAGCGCGGGGACCCAGTACTTC.

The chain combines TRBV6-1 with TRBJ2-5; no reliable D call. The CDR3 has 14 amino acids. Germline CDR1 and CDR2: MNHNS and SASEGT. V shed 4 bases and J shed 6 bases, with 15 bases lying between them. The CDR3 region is CASSAGPPPQTQYF. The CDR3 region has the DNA TGTGCCAGCAGTGCCGGGCCCCCCCCGCAGACCCAGTACTTC.

This CDR3 is CASSDRGGYTF. CDR3 coding DNA: TGTGCCAGTAGTGACAGGGGCGGCTACACCTTC. V usage is TRBV19 and J usage is TRBJ1-2, with TRBD1 identical over 8 bases. J gave up 8 bases and V 5 bases, and 1 base lay outside the gene matches. CDR3 length: 11 amino acids. Per germline, CDR1 LNHDA and CDR2 SQIVND (reference sequence).

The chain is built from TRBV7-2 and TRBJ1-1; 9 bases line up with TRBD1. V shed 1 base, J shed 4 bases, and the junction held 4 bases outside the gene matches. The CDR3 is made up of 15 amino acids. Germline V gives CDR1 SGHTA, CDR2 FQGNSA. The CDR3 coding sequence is TGTGCCAGCAGCTTAGACAGGGGGCTTGGCACTGAAGCTTTCTTT. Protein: CASSLDRGLGTEAFF. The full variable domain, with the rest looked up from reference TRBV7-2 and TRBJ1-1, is GAGVSQSPSNKVTEKGKDVELRCDPISGHTALYWYRQSLGQGLEFLIYFQGNSAPDKSGLPSDRFSAERTGGSVSTLTIQRTQQEDSAVYLCASSLDRGLGTEAFFGQGTRLTVV.

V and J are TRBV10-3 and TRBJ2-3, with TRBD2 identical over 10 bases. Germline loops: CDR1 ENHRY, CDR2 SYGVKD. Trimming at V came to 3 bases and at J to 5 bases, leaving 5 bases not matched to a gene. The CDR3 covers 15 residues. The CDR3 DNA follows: TGTGCCATCAGTGAAAGCGGGAGGGCCTTAGATACGCAGTATTTT. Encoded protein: CAISESGRALDTQYF.

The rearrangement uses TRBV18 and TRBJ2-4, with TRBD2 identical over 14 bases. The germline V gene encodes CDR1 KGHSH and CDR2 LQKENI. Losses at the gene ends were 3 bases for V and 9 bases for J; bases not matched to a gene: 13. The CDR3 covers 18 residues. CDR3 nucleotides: TGTGCCAGCTCACCGGAGGGACTAGCGGGAGTGGGCCGTGGCATTCAGTACTTC. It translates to CASSPEGLAGVGRGIQYF.

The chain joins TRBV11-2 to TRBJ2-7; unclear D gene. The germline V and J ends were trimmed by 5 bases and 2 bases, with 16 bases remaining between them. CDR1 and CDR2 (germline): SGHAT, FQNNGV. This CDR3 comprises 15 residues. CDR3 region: CASSPTPLLPYEQYF. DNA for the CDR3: TGTGCCAGCAGCCCCACCCCCCTATTACCCTACGAGCAGTACTTC.

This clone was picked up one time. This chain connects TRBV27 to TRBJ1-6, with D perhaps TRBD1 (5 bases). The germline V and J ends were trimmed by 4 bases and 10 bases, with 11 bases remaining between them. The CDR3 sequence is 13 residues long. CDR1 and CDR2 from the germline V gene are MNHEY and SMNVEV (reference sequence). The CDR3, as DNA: TGTGCCAGCAGTTGGCAGGGCGGCTCACCCCTCCACTTT. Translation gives CASSWQGGSPLHF.

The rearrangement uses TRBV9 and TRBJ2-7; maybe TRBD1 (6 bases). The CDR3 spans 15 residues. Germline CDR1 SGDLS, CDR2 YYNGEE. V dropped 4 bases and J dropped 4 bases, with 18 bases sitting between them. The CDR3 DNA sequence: TGTGCCAGCAGCCCCCGTTCAGGGACATCATACGAGCAGTACTTC. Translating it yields CASSPRSGTSYEQYF.

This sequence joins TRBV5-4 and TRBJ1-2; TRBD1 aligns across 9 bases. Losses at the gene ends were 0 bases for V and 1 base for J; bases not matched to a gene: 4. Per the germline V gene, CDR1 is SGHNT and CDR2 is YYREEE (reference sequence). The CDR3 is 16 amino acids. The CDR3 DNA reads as TGTGCCAGCAGCTTGGGACAGGGGGAGATTAACTATGGCTACACCTTC. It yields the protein CASSLGQGEINYGYTF.

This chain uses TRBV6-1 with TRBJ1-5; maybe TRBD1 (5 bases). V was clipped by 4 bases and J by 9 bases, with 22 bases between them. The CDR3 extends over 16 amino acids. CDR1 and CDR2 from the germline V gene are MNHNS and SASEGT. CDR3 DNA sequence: TGTGCCAGCAGTGGCTTTGGACGGACATTATCATGGCCCCAGCATTTT. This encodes CASSGFGRTLSWPQHF.

The CDR3 sequence: CASKGGGTGGYTF. The CDR3 region has the DNA TGTGCCAGCAAAGGCGGTGGGACGGGTGGCTACACCTTC. This chain joins TRBV2 and TRBJ1-2; tentatively, D is TRBD1 (5 bases). The CDR3 extends over 13 amino acids. The ends were cut back, 7 bases at V and 7 bases at J, with 16 bases in the middle. CDR1 is SNHLY and CDR2 is FYNNEI in the germline V gene.

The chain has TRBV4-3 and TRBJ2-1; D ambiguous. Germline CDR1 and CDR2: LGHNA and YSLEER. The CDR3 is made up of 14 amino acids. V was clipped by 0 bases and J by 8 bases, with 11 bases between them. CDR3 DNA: TGCGCCAGCAGCCAAGATGAGGTAAGCGATGAGCAGTTCTTC. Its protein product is CASSQDEVSDEQFF.

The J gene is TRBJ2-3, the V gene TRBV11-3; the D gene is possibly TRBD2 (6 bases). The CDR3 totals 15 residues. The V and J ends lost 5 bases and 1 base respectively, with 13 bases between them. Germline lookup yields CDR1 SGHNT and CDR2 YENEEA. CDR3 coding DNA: TGTGCCAGCAGCCCAAAGCCTAGCGGCACAGATACGCAGTATTTT. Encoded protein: CASSPKPSGTDTQYF. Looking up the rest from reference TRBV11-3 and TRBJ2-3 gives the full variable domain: EAGVVQSPRYKIIEKKQPVAFWCNPISGHNTLYWYLQNLGQGPELLIRYENEEAVDDSQLPKDRFSAERLKGVDSTLKIQPAELGDSAVYLCASSPKPSGTDTQYFGPGTRLTVL.